A selection of T cell receptor beta chains follows, all from one sample in a study of shared clonotypes between healthy human individuals. Method: immunoSEQ multiplex PCR; TCRdb's copy keeps in-frame clones and lacks some. The top ten hold 0.35% to 0.5% of the sample, which has 2.3 million or so clones, just over 90% seen once. The sequencing sample was made of naive CD4+ T cells from PBMCs. Every receptor here comes from a man aged 18 to 30 in good health. Some clones in this sample may be carry-over from other donors' samples. Each CDR3 is given with its conserved first and last residue. A D gene is named only where the DNA matches it firmly. Size is omitted from some rows. Given values are once, few, many or a class for expanded clones.

TRBJ1-1,TRBV6-1,-,-,CASSEQGLAFF,TGTGCCAGCAGTGAACAGGGGTTAGCTTTCTTT
TRBJ1-3,TRBV7-2,-,-,CASSLAPGLISGNTIYF,TGTGCCAGCAGCTTAGCCCCGGGACTAATCTCTGGAAACACCATATATTTT
TRBJ2-2,TRBV10-1,-,-,CASSVAGVTGELFF,TGCGCCAGCAGTGTTGCGGGCGTCACCGGGGAGCTGTTTTTT
TRBJ2-3,TRBV6-1,-,-,CASSEARGVSTDTQYF,TGTGCCAGCAGTGAAGCGCGCGGGGTTAGCACAGATACGCAGTATTTT
TRBJ1-2,TRBV9,-,TRBD1,CASSARQGVSYGYTF,TGTGCCAGCAGCGCCCGACAGGGGGTGAGCTATGGCTACACCTTC
TRBJ2-7,TRBV27,-,-,CASSPRADYYEQYF,TGTGCCAGCAGTCCCCGGGCAGATTACTACGAGCAGTACTTC
TRBJ1-1,TRBV9,-,-,CASSGPGPWGDTEAFF,TGTGCCAGCAGCGGCCCGGGGCCGTGGGGCGACACTGAAGCTTTCTTT
TRBJ2-1,TRBV10-3,-,TRBD1,CAISESGQGAPYNEQFF,TGTGCCATCAGTGAGTCGGGACAGGGTGCCCCCTACAATGAGCAGTTCTTC
TRBJ1-4,TRBV19,once,-,CASSLGAGLEKLFF,TGTGCCAGTAGCCTCGGGGCCGGGCTAGAAAAACTGTTTTTT
TRBJ2-5,TRBV6-5,-,TRBD2,CASSYQRGETQYF,TGTGCCAGCAGTTACCAGCGGGGGGAGACCCAGTACTTC
TRBJ1-5,TRBV18,-,-,CASSPTAAAGNQPQHF,TGTGCCAGCTCACCAACCGCGGCTGCGGGCAATCAGCCCCAGCATTTT
TRBJ2-3,TRBV29-1,-,TRBD1,CSAKGQGKDTQYF,TGCAGCGCCAAAGGACAGGGGAAAGATACGCAGTATTTT
TRBJ2-7,TRBV6-5,-,-,CASSQDLGGEGEQYF,TGTGCCAGCAGCCAGGACCTAGGGGGAGAAGGGGAGCAGTACTTC
TRBJ1-1,TRBV18,-,-,CASSPALGDTEAFF,TGTGCCAGCTCACCGGCTCTGGGGGATACTGAAGCTTTCTTT
TRBJ1-5,TRBV25-1,once,TRBD1,CASRSSGGSNQPQHF,TGTGCCAGCAGAAGTTCAGGGGGAAGCAATCAGCCCCAGCATTTT
TRBJ2-5,TRBV2,-,-,CASSDDRPGVQYF,TGTGCCAGCAGTGATGACCGGCCCGGGGTCCAGTACTTC
TRBJ2-3,TRBV7-7,-,TRBD1,CASSLTGQGSDTQYF,TGTGCCAGCAGCCTGACGGGACAGGGTTCAGATACGCAGTATTTT
TRBJ1-4,TRBV18,-,TRBD1,CASSQQGAGEKLFF,TGTGCCAGCTCACAACAGGGGGCAGGTGAAAAACTGTTTTTT
TRBJ2-1,TRBV7-2,-,TRBD2,CASSLVAGEQFF,TGTGCCAGCAGCTTAGTAGCGGGGGAGCAGTTCTTC
TRBJ1-1,TRBV28,few,-,CASTLVYGNDPNTEAFF,TGTGCCAGCACCTTAGTTTACGGAAACGACCCGAACACTGAAGCTTTCTTT
TRBJ1-3,TRBV7-3,once,-,CASSTDGGGGNTIYF,TGTGCCAGCAGTACAGACGGGGGCGGCGGAAACACCATATATTTT
TRBJ1-5,TRBV7-9,-,-,CASSLDFGSQPQHF,TGTGCCAGCAGCTTAGATTTCGGTAGTCAGCCCCAGCATTTT
TRBJ2-5,TRBV27,-,TRBD2,CASTKIQSGRASETQYF,TGTGCCAGTACTAAAATCCAGAGCGGGAGGGCCTCAGAGACCCAGTACTTC
TRBJ2-1,TRBV5-6,-,-,CASSYSGASYNEQFF,TGTGCCAGCAGCTATAGCGGAGCCTCCTACAATGAGCAGTTCTTC
TRBJ1-1,TRBV5-8,-,-,CASSLRGGSGNEAFF,TGTGCCAGCAGCCTCAGGGGAGGGAGCGGGAATGAAGCTTTCTTT
TRBJ2-5,TRBV7-3,-,-,CASSPAGWETQYF,TGTGCCAGCAGCCCCGCGGGGTGGGAGACCCAGTACTTC
TRBJ1-1,TRBV10-3,-,-,CAISVGRSNTEAFF,TGTGCCATCAGTGTTGGCAGATCGAACACTGAAGCTTTCTTT
TRBJ1-1,TRBV6-5,-,TRBD1,CASIKTGGIPEAFF,TGTGCCAGCATTAAGACAGGGGGAATCCCTGAAGCTTTCTTT
TRBJ2-1,TRBV5-4,-,-,CASSLMAPGIGNEQFF,TGTGCCAGCAGCTTGATGGCCCCCGGGATCGGTAATGAGCAGTTCTTC
TRBJ1-4,TRBV7-9,-,TRBD1,CASSSPGQGLEKLFF,TGTGCCAGCAGCTCCCCGGGACAGGGATTGGAAAAACTGTTTTTT
TRBJ2-3,TRBV18,-,-,CASSPSDTQYF,TGTGCCAGCTCTCCGTCGGATACGCAGTATTTT
TRBJ2-2,TRBV5-1,-,-,CASSGTSLRTGELFF,TGCGCCAGCAGCGGGACATCCTTGAGAACCGGGGAGCTGTTTTTT
TRBJ1-1,TRBV28,few,-,CVVGGIVNTEAFF,TGTGTCGTGGGTGGGATAGTGAACACTGAAGCTTTCTTT